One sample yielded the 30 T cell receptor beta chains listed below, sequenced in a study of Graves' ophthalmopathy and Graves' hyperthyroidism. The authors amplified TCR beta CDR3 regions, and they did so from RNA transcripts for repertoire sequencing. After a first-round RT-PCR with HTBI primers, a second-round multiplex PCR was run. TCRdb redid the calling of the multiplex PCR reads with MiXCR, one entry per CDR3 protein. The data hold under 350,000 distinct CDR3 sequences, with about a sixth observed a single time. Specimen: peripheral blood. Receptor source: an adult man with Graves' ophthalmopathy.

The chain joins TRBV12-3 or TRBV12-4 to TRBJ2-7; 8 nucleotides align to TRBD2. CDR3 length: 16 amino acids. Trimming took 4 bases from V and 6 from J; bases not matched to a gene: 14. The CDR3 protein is CASSSLAGAGGTEQYF. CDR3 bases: TGTGCCAGCAGTTCTCTCGCTGGGGCGGGAGGAACCGAGCAGTACTTC.

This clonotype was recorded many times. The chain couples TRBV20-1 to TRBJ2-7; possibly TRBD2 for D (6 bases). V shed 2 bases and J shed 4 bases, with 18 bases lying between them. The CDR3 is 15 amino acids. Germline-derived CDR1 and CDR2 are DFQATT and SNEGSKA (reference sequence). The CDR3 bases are TGCAGTGCTAGATCCGGGAGCACCACCGGGTACGAGCAGTACTTC. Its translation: CSARSGSTTGYEQYF.

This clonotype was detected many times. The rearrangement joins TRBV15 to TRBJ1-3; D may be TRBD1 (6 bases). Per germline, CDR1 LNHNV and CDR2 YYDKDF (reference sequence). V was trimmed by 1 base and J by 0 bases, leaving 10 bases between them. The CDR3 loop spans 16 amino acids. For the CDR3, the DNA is TGTGCCACCAGCAGAGGCAAGGGGGTCTCTGGAAACACCATATATTTT. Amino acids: CATSRGKGVSGNTIYF.

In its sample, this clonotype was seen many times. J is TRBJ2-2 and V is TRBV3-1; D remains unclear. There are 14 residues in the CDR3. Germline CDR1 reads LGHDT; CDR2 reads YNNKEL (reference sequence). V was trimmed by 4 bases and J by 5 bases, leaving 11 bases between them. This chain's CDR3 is CASSLGIRTGELFF. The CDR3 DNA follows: TGTGCCAGCAGCCTCGGCATCAGGACCGGGGAGCTGTTTTTT.

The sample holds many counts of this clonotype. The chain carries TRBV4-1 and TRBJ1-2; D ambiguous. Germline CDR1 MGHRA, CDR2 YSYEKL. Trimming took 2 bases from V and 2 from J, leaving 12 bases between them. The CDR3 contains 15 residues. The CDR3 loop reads CASSQPEKGNYGYTF. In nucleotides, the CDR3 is TGCGCCAGCAGCCAACCGGAGAAAGGGAACTATGGCTACACCTTC.

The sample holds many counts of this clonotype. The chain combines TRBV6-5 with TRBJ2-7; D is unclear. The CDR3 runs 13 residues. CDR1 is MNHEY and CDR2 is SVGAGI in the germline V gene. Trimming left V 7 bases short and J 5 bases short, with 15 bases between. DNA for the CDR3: TGTGCCAGCAATTCCGGGCCCCATGACGAGCAGTACTTC. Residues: CASNSGPHDEQYF.

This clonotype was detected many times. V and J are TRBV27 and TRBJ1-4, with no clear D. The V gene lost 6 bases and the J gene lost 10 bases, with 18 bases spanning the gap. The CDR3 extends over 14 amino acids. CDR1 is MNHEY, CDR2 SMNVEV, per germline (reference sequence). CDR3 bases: TGTGCCAGCAGCCCAAATTTAGAACTCGGAAAACTGTTTTTT. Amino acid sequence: CASSPNLELGKLFF.

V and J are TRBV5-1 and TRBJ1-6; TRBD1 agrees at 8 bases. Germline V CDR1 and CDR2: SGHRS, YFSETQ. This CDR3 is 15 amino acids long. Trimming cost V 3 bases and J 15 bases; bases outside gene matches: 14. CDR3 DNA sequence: TGCGCCAGCAGCTACACATCGGGACAGGAAGGTCACCTCCACTTT. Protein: CASSYTSGQEGHLHF.

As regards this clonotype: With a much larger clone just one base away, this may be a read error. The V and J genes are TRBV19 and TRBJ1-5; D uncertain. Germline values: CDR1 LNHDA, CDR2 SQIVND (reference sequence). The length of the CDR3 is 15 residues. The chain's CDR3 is CANSPGTYGNQPQHF. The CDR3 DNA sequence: TGTGCCAATAGTCCCGGAACATACGGCAATCAGCCCCAGCATTTT.

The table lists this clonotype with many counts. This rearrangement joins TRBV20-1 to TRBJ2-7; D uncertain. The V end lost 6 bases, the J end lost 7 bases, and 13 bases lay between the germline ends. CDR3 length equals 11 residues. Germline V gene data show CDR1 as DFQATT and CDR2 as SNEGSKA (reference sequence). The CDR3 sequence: CSAIELYEQYF. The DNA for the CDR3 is TGCAGTGCGATCGAGCTTTATGAGCAGTACTTC.

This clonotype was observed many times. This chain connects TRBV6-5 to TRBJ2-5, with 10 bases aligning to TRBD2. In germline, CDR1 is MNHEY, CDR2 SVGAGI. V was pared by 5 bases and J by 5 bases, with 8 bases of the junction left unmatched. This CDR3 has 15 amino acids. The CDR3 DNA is TGTGCCAGCAGTATTCAAGCGGGAGGGCCGGAGACCCAGTACTTC. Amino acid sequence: CASSIQAGGPETQYF.

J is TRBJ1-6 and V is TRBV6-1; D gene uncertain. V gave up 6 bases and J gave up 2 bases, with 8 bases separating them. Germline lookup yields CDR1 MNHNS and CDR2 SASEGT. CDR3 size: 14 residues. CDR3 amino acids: CASRAQAYNSPLHF. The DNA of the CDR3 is TGTGCCAGCAGGGCGCAGGCCTATAATTCACCCCTCCACTTT.

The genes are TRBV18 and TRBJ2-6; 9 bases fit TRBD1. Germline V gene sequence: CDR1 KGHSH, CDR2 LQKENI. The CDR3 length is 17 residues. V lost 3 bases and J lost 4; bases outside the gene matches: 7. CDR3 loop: CASSPLQGAGGANVLTF. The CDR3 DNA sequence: TGTGCCAGCTCACCCTTACAGGGGGCTGGAGGGGCCAACGTCCTGACTTTC.

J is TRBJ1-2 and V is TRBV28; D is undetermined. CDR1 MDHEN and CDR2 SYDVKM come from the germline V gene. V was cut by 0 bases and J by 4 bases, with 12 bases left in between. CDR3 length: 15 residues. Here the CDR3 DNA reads TGTGCCAGCAGTTTATGGAGGTCGGCAAGCTATGGCTACACCTTC. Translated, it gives CASSLWRSASYGYTF.

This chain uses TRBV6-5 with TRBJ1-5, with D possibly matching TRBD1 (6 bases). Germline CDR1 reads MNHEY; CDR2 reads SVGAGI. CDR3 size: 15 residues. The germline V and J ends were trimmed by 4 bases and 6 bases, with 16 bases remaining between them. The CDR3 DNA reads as TGTGCCAGCAGTTCCTCAGGGGTTTTACGTCAGCCCCAGCATTTT. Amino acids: CASSSSGVLRQPQHF.

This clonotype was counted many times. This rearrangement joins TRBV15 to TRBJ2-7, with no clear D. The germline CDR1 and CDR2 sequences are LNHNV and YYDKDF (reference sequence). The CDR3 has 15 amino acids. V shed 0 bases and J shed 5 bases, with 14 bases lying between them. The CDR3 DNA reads TGTGCCACCAGCAGAGATGGGCTAGGAGAGGACGAGCAGTACTTC. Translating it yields CATSRDGLGEDEQYF.

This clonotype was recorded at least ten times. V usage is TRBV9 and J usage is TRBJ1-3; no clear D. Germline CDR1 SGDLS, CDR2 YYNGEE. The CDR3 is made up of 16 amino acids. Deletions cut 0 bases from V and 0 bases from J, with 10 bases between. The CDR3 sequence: CASSVARGSSGNTIYF. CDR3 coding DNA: TGTGCCAGCAGCGTAGCTCGAGGGAGCTCTGGAAACACCATATATTTT.

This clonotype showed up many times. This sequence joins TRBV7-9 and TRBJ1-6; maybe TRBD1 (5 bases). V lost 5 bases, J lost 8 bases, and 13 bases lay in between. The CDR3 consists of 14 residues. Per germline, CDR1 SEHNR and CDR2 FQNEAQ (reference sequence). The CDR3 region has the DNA TGTGCCAGCAGCCCTCAGGGAAACGATTCACCCCTCCACTTT. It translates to CASSPQGNDSPLHF.

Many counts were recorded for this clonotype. The CDR3 sequence is CASSFSAEEQYF. For the CDR3, the DNA is TGCGCCAGCAGCTTCTCGGCAGAAGAGCAGTACTTC. The V and J genes are TRBV5-1 and TRBJ2-7, with no clear D. This CDR3 spans 12 amino acids. Looked up from germline, CDR1 is SGHRS and CDR2 is YFSETQ. Between the trimmed V and J ends, which lost 2 bases and 7 bases, there was a span of 10 bases.

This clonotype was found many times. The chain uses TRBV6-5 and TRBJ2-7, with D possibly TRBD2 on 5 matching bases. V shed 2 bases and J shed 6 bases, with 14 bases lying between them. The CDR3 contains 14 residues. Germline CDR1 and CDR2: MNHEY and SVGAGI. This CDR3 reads CASSYSTGSREQYF. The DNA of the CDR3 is TGTGCCAGCAGTTACAGCACGGGGAGCCGCGAGCAGTACTTC.

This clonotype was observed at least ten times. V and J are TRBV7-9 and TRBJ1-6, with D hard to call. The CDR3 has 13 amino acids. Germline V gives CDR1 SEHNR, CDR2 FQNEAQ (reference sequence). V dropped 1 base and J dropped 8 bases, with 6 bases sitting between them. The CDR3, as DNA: TGTGCCAGCAGCTTAGTGTCGGATTCACCCCTCCACTTT. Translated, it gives CASSLVSDSPLHF.

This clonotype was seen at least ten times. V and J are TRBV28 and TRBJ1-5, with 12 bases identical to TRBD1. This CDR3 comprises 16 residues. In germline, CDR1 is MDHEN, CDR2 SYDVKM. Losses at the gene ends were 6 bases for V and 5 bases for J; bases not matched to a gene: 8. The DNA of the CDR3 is TGTGCCAGCAGGGCTCCGGGACAGGGGGCCCATCAGCCCCAGCATTTT. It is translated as CASRAPGQGAHQPQHF. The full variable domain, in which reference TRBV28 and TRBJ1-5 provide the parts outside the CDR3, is DVKVTQSSRYLVKRTGEKVFLECVQDMDHENMFWYRQDPGLGLRLIYFSYDVKMKEKGDIPEGYSVSREKKERFSLILESASTNQTSMYLCASRAPGQGAHQPQHFGDGTRLSIL.

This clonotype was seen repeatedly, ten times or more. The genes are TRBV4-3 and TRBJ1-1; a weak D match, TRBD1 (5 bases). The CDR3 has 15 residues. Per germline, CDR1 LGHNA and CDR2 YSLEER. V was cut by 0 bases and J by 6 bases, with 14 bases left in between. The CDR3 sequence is CASSQDIGAAAEAFF. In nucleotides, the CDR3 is TGCGCCAGCAGCCAAGATATCGGGGCTGCGGCTGAAGCTTTCTTT.

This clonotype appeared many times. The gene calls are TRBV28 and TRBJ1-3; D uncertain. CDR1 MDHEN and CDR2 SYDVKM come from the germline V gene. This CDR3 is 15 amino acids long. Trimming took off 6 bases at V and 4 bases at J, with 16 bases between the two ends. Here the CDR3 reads CASSPPRSPGNTIYF. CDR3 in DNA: TGTGCCAGCAGCCCGCCGCGCAGCCCCGGAAACACCATATATTTT.

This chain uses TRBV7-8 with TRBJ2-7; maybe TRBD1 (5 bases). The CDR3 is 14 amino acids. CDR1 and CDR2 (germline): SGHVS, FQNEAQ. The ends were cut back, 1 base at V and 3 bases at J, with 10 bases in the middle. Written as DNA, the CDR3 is TGTGCCAGCAGCTTAGGGACAACAGACTACGAGCAGTACTTC. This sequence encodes CASSLGTTDYEQYF.

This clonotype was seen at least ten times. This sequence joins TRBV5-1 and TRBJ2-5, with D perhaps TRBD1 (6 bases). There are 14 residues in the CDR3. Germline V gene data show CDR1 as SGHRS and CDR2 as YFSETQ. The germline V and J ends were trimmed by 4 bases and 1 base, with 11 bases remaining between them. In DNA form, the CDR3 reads TGCGCCAGCAGCCCGGACAGCCTCCAAGAGACCCAGTACTTC. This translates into CASSPDSLQETQYF.

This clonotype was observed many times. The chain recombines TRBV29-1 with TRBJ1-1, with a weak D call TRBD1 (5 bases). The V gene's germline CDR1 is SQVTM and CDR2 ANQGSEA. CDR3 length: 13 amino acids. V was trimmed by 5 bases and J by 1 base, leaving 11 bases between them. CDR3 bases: TGCAGCGTTACCCAGGGTCGGAACACTGAAGCTTTCTTT. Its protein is CSVTQGRNTEAFF.

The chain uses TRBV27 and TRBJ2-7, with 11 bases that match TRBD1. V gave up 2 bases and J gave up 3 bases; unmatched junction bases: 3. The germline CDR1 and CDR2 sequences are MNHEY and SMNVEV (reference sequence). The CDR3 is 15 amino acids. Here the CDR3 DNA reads TGTGCCAGCAGTTTACGGACAGGGGGCATCTACGAGCAGTACTTC. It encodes CASSLRTGGIYEQYF.

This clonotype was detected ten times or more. The CDR3 protein is CASSSPRGPYEQYF. As DNA, the CDR3 is TGTGCCAGCAGCTCTCCCCGGGGGCCCTACGAGCAGTACTTC. The V and J genes are TRBV11-2 and TRBJ2-7; tentatively, D is TRBD1 or TRBD2 (6 bases each). Germline CDR1 reads SGHAT; CDR2 reads FQNNGV. Trimming cost V 4 bases and J 2 bases, with 12 bases left between them. The CDR3 runs 14 residues. The variable domain in full, with the rest retrieved from reference TRBV11-2 and TRBJ2-7, is EAGVAQSPRYKIIEKRQSVAFWCNPISGHATLYWYQQILGQGPKLLIQFQNNGVVDDSQLPKDRFSAERLKGVDSTLKIQPAKLEDSAVYLCASSSPRGPYEQYFGPGTRLTVT.

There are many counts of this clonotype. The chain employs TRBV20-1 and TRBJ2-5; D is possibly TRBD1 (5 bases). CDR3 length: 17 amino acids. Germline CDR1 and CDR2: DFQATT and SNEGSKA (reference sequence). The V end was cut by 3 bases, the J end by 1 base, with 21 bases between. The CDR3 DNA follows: TGCAGTGCTAGTTTGAGTCAAAAGCCAGGGTTCCAAGAGACCCAGTACTTC. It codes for CSASLSQKPGFQETQYF.